This TCR beta chain was documented in a study of cytomegalovirus exposure and HLA in healthy donors. The wider study: Earlier work reported 100 million or so unique TCR beta sequences from 150 million to 200 million T cells.

The PCR contained 60 Vbeta and 13 Jbeta primers. Here immunoSEQ multiplex PCR was the method, and the copy in TCRdb shows in-frame clones only, minus some. The table lists some 180,000 clones, around three quarters of them singletons. Concerning this clone itself: Its antigen remains unknown.

Trimming at V came to 5 bases and at J to 7 bases, leaving 10 bases not matched to a gene. CDR1 is MNHNY, CDR2 SVGAGI, per germline (reference sequence). This CDR3 spans 15 amino acids. Study-level results: In an earlier analysis, productive rearrangement rates for most beta V segments clustered near 87% or 30%.

While unrecorded immune exposures were likely, the donors were nominally healthy when sampled. The sequence came from a woman aged 25 to 45 in good health and CMV-seronegative. This chain connects TRBV6-6 to TRBJ2-1; 8 nucleotides agree with TRBD1. The sequencing sample was made of PBMCs. The CDR3 DNA is TGTGCCAGCAGTCGGACAGGGATCTCAAGTAATGAGCAGTTCTTC. Amino acids: CASSRTGISSNEQFF.